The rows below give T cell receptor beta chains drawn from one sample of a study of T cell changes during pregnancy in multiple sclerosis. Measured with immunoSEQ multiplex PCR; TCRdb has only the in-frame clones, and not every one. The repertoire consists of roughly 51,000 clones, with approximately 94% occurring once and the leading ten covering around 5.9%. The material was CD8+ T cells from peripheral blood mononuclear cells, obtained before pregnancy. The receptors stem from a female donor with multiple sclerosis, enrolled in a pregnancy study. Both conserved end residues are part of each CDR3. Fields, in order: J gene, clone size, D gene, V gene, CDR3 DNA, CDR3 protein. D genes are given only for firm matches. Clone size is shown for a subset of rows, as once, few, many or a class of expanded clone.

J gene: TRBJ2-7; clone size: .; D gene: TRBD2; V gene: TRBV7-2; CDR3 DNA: TGTGCCAGCAGTGGGACTAGCGGCTCCTACGAGCAGTACTTC; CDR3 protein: CASSGTSGSYEQYF
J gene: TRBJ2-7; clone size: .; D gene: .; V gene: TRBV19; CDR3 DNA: TGTGCCAGTAGTCCTTCCGTAATTGGGCAAGAGCAGTACTTC; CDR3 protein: CASSPSVIGQEQYF
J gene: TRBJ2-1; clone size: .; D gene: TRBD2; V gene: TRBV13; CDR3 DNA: TGTGCCAGCAGAGAAGGGGGACTAGCGCGGGATGAGCAGTTCTTC; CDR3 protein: CASREGGLARDEQFF
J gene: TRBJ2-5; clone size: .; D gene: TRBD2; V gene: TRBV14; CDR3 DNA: TGTGCCAGCAGCCACTCATTCGAGCGGGAGGGCCGGGAGACCCAGTACTTC; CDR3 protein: CASSHSFEREGRETQYF
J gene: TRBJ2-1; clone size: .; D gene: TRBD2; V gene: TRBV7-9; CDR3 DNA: TGTGCCAGCAGCCCAAGGACTAGCGGGAGGGATCACAATGAGCAGTTCTTC; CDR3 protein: CASSPRTSGRDHNEQFF
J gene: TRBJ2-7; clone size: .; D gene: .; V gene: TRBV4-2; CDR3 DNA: TGTGCCAGCAGCCAAGATACTAGGAGCTCCTACGAGCAGTACTTC; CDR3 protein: CASSQDTRSSYEQYF
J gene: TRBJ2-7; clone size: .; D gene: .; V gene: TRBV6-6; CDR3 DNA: TGTGCCAGCAGTCCCGTGTCAGCGACCTACGAGCAGTACTTC; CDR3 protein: CASSPVSATYEQYF
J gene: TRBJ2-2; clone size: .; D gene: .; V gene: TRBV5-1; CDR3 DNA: TGCGCCAGCAGCTTGGATAGAGGGGGGGAGCTGTTTTTT; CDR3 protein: CASSLDRGGELFF
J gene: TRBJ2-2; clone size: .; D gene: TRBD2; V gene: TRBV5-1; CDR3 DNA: TGCGCCAGCAGCTTGGGGATACTAGCGGCAGACACCGGGGAGCTGTTTTTT; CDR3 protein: CASSLGILAADTGELFF
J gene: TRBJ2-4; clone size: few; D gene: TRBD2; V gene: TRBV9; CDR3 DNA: TGTGCCAGCAGCGTAGTAGTAGCGGGAGGGTACAAAAACATTCAGTACTTC; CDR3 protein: CASSVVVAGGYKNIQYF
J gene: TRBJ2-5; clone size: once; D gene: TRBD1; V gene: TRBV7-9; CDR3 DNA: TGTGCCAGCAGCCCCGTAGACAGGGAAGAGACCCAGTACTTC; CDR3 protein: CASSPVDREETQYF
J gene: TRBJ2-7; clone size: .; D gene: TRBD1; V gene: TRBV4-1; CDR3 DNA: TGCGCCAGCAGCCAAATATGGGGGACAGGGTACGAGCAGTACTTC; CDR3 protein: CASSQIWGTGYEQYF
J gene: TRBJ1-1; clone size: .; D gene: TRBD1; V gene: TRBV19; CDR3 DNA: TGTGCCAGTAGCCGGGACAGGGGATACACTGAAGCTTTCTTT; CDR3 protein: CASSRDRGYTEAFF
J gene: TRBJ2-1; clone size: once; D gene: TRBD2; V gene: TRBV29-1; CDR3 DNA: TGCAGCGGGGTAGCGGGAGCTATGAACAATGAGCAGTTCTTC; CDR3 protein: CSGVAGAMNNEQFF
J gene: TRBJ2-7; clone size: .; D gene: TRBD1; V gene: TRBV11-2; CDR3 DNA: TGTGCCAGCAGCTTAGAGGCAGGGGGCCACTACGAGCAGTACTTC; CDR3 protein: CASSLEAGGHYEQYF
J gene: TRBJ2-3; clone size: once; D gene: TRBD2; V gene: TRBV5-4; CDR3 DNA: TGTGCCAGCAGCTTACTAGCGGGAGTAGCAGATACGCAGTATTTT; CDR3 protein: CASSLLAGVADTQYF
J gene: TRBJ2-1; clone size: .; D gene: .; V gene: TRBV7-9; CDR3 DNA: TGTGCCAGCAGCTTAGCCTCTAGCGAGGCCTCCTACAATGAGCAGTTCTTC; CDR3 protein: CASSLASSEASYNEQFF
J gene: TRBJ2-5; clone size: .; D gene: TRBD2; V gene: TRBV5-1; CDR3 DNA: TGCGCCAGCAGCGCGAGCGGGATGGGTCGGGAGACCCAGTACTTC; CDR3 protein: CASSASGMGRETQYF
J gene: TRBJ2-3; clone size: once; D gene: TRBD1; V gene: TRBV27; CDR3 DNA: TGTGCCAGCAGCTTTTCCTGGGCCAGGGGGCGAATGGATACGCAGTATTTT; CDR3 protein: CASSFSWARGRMDTQYF
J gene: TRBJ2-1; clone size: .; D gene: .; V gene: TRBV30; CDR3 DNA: TGTGCCGCCGACTCACGCAGCTCCTACAATGAGCAGTTCTTC; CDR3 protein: CAADSRSSYNEQFF
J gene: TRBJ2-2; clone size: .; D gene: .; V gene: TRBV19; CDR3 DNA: TGTGCCAGTACCCGCACCGGGGAGCTGTTTTTT; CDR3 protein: CASTRTGELFF
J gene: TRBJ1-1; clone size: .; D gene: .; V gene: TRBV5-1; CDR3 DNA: TGCGCCAGCAGCTGGATGGGGGGGAGCACTGAAGCTTTCTTT; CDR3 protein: CASSWMGGSTEAFF
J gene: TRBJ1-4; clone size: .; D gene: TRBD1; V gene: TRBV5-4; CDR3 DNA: TGTGCCAGCAGCCGGACAGGGAGGAGGCCCAATGAAAAACTGTTTTTT; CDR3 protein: CASSRTGRRPNEKLFF
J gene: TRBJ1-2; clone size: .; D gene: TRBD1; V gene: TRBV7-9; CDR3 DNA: TGTGCCAGCAGCGTGGGGACAGTCCTCGAGAAAGGCTACACCTTC; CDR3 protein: CASSVGTVLEKGYTF
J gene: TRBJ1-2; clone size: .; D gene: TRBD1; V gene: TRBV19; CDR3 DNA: TGTGCCAGTAGTATAACCGGGACAGACCTTAACTATGGCTACACCTTC; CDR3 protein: CASSITGTDLNYGYTF
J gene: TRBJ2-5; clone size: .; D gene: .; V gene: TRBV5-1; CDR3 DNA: TGCGCCAGCAGCAGCCAGGGTTGGGAGACCCAGTACTTC; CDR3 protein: CASSSQGWETQYF
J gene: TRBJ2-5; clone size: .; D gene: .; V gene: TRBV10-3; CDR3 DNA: TGTGCCATCAGTGCAGAACACACGGAGACCCAGTACTTC; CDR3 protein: CAISAEHTETQYF
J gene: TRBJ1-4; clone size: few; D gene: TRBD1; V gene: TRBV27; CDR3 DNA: TGTGCCAGCAGTTTACACCGGACAGGAAGGGAAAAACTGTTTTTT; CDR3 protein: CASSLHRTGREKLFF
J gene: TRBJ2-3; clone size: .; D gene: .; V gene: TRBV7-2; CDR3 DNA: TGTGCCAGCAGCTTGATACTCCGCACAGATACGCAGTATTTT; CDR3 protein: CASSLILRTDTQYF
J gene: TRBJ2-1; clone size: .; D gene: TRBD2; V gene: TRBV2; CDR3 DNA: TGTGCCAGCAGTGTAGCGGGAGGGCGCGAGCAGTTCTTC; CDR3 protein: CASSVAGGREQFF
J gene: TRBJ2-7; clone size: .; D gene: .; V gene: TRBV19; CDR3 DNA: TGTGCCAGTAGTCCCTGGGGGGACGAGCAGTACTTC; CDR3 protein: CASSPWGDEQYF
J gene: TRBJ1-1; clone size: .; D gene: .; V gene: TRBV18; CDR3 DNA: TGTGCCAGCTCACCATACGGGGGGACGTCGGCTTTCTTT; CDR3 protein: CASSPYGGTSAFF